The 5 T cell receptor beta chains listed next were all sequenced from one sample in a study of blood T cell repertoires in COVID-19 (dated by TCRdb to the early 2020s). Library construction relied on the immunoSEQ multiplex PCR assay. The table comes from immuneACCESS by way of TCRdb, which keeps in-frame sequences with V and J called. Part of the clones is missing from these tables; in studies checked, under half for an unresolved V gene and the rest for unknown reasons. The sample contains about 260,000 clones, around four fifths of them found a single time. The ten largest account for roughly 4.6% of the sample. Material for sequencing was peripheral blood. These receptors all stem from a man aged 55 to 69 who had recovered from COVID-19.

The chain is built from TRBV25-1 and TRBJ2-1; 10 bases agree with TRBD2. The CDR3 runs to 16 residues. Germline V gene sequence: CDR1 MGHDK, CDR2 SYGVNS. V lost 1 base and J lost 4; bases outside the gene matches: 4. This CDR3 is CASSESGTSAYNEQFF. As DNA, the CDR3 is TGTGCCAGCAGTGAATCGGGGACTAGCGCATACAATGAGCAGTTCTTC.

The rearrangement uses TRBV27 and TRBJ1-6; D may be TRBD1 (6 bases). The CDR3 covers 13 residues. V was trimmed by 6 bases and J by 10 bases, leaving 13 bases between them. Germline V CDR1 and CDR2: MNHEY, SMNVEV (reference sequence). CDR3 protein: CASSVGGVSPLHF. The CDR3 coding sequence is TGTGCCAGCAGCGTAGGGGGAGTCTCACCCCTCCACTTT.

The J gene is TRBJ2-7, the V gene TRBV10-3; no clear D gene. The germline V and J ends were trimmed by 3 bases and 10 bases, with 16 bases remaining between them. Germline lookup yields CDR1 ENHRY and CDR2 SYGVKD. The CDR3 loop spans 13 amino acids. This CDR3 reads CAISDYTTSEQYF. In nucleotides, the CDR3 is TGTGCCATCAGTGATTATACTACGAGCGAACAGTACTTC.

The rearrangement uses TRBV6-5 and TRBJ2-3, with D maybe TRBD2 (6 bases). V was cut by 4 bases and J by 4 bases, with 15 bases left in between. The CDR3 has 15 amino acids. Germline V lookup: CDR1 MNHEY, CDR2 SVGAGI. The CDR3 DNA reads TGTGCCAGCAGTTTACTCAGCGGGTGGGCAGATACGCAGTATTTT. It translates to CASSLLSGWADTQYF.

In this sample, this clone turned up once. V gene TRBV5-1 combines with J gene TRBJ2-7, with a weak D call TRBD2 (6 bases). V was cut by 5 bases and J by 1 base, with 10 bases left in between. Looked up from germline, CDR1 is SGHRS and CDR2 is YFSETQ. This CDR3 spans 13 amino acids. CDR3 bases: TGCGCCAGCAGTGGAGGGCTTTCCTACGAGCAGTACTTC. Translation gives CASSGGLSYEQYF.